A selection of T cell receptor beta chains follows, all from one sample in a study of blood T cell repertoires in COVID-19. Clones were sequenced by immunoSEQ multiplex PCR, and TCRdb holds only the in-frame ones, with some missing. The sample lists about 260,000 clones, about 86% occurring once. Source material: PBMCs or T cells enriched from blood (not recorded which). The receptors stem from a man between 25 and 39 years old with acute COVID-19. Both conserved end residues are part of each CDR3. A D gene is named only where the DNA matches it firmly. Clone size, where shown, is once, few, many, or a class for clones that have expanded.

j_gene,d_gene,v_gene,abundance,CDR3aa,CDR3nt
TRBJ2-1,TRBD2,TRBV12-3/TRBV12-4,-,CASSLSGINEQFF,TGTGCCAGCAGCCTTAGCGGGATCAATGAGCAGTTCTTC
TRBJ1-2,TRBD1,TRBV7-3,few,CASSLTGTGGVGYTF,TGTGCCAGCAGCTTAACCGGGACAGGGGGCGTTGGCTACACCTTC
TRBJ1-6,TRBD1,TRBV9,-,CASSPSGQGDSPLHF,TGTGCCAGCAGCCCCTCCGGACAGGGGGATTCACCCCTCCACTTT
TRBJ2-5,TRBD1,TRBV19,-,CASKPGQGGETQYF,TGTGCCAGTAAGCCGGGACAGGGGGGAGAGACCCAGTACTTC
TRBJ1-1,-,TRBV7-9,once,CASSPRGGNTEAFF,TGTGCCAGCAGCCCCCGGGGGGGGAACACTGAAGCTTTCTTT
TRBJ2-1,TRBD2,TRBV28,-,CASKVGTKMWEQFF,TGTGCCAGCAAGGTCGGGACTAAGATGTGGGAGCAGTTCTTC
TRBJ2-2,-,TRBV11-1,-,CASSLERTGELFF,TGTGCCAGCAGCTTGGAGAGGACCGGGGAGCTGTTTTTT
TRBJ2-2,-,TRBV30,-,CAWNRGAGTGELFF,TGTGCCTGGAACCGGGGTGCGGGCACCGGGGAGCTGTTTTTT
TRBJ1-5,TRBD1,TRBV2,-,CASSGTGSNQPQHF,TGTGCCAGCTCCGGGACAGGGAGCAATCAGCCCCAGCATTTT
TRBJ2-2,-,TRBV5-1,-,CASSPRQTTGELFF,TGCGCCAGCAGCCCTCGACAGACCACCGGGGAGCTGTTTTTT
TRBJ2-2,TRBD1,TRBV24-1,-,CATSDPGQGTIGELFF,TGTGCCACCAGTGACCCGGGACAGGGCACCATCGGGGAGCTGTTTTTT
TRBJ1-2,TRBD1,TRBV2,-,CASRPPGTGESGGYTF,TGTGCCAGCAGACCTCCCGGGACAGGGGAATCGGGTGGCTACACCTTC
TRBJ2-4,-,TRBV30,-,CAWRGKGLAKNIQYF,TGTGCCTGGAGGGGCAAGGGGTTAGCCAAAAACATTCAGTACTTC
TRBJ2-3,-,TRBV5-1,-,CASSRLSGSTDTQYF,TGTGCCAGCAGCCGATTGTCCGGGAGCACAGATACGCAGTATTTT
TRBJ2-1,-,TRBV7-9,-,CASSHYRESYNEQFF,TGTGCCAGCAGCCATTACAGGGAATCCTACAATGAGCAGTTCTTC
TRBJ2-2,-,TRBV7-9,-,CASSLSRTGELFF,TGTGCCAGCAGCCTAAGTCGGACCGGGGAGCTGTTTTTT
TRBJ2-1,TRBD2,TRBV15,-,CATSRDKGLAHEQFF,TGTGCCACCAGCAGAGATAAGGGACTAGCCCATGAGCAGTTCTTC
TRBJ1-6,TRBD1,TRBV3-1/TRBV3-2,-,CASSKGTGLVISPLHF,TGTGCCAGCAGCAAAGGGACAGGGCTAGTGATTTCACCCCTCCACTTT
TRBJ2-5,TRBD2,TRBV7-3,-,CASSLVGGSSLETQYF,TGTGCCAGCAGCTTGGTGGGCGGGAGCTCCCTAGAGACCCAGTACTTC
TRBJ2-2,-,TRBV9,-,CASSLGQITNTGELFF,TGTGCCAGCAGCTTAGGACAGATTACGAACACCGGGGAGCTGTTTTTT
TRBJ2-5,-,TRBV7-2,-,CASSPQAGVKLETQYF,TGTGCCAGCAGCCCCCAGGCAGGGGTAAAGTTGGAGACCCAGTACTTC
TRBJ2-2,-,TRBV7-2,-,CASSWDWGAGELFF,TGTGCCAGCAGCTGGGACTGGGGGGCCGGGGAGCTGTTTTTT
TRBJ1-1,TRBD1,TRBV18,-,CASSPNLIQTGDTEAFF,TGTGCCAGCTCACCCAACCTCATTCAGACAGGGGACACTGAAGCTTTCTTT
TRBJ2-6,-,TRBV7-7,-,CASSTDRLGPTGANVLTF,TGTGCCAGCAGCACCGACAGACTAGGACCAACTGGGGCCAACGTCCTGACTTTC
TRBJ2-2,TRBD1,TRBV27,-,CASRDRGVFQLFF,TGTGCCAGCAGGGACAGGGGGGTCTTCCAGCTGTTTTTT
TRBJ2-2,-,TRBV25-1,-,CASSPYTGELFF,TGTGCCAGCAGTCCCTACACCGGGGAGCTGTTTTTT
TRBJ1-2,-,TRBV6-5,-,CASSYPGSNYGYTF,TGTGCCAGCAGTTACCCCGGGAGTAACTATGGCTACACCTTC
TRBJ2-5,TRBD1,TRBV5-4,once,CASSPGQGQTQYF,TGTGCCAGCAGCCCGGGACAGGGGCAGACCCAGTACTTC
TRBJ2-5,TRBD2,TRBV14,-,CASSQGAGELETQYF,TGTGCCAGCAGCCAAGGGGCGGGAGAGTTGGAGACCCAGTACTTC
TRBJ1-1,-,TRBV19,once,CASSPTGAMNTEAFF,TGTGCCAGTAGTCCGACAGGAGCTATGAACACTGAAGCTTTCTTT
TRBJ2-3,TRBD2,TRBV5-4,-,CASSAGTSGRADTQYF,TGTGCCAGCAGCGCAGGGACTAGCGGGAGAGCAGATACGCAGTATTTT
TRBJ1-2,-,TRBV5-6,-,CASSPQGTTNYGYTF,TGTGCCAGCAGCCCACAGGGTACCACCAACTATGGCTACACCTTC
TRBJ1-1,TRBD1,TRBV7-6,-,CASSLAIQGMDTEAFF,TGTGCCAGCAGCTTAGCGATACAGGGGATGGACACTGAAGCTTTCTTT
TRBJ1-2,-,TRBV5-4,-,CASSLVGLAGGYTF,TGTGCCAGCAGCTTGGTTGGCCTGGCGGGTGGCTACACCTTC
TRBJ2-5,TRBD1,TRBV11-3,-,CASSPRTGERETQYF,TGTGCCAGCAGCCCGCGGACAGGGGAGAGGGAGACCCAGTACTTC
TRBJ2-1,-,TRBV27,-,CASSLSTTGAAYNEQFF,TGTGCCAGCAGTTTATCCACGACGGGTGCGGCCTACAATGAGCAGTTCTTC
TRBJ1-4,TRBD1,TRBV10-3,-,CAISGTGQVGEKLFF,TGTGCCATCAGTGGAACCGGACAGGTCGGGGAAAAACTGTTTTTT
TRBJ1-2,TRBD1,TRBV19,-,CASTTWTGASQSPHGYTF,TGTGCCAGTACCACTTGGACAGGGGCCTCACAAAGTCCCCATGGCTACACCTTC
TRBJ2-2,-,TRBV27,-,CASRGELERELFF,TGTGCCAGCAGGGGAGAGCTCGAGCGGGAGCTGTTTTTT
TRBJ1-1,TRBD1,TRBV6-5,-,CASSLDRGNTEAFF,TGTGCCAGCAGTTTGGACAGGGGGAACACTGAAGCTTTCTTT
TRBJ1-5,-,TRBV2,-,CASSRQVSNQPQHF,TGTGCCAGCAGCAGACAGGTTAGCAATCAGCCCCAGCATTTT
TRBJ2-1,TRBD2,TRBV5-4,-,CAASRGGLYNEQFF,TGCGCTGCCTCGCGGGGGGGTCTTTACAATGAGCAGTTCTTC
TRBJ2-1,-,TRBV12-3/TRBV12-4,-,CASTFLTREQFF,TGTGCCAGCACCTTTCTCACGAGGGAGCAGTTCTTC
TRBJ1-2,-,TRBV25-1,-,CASSNTYGYTF,TGTGCCAGCAGTAACACCTATGGCTACACCTTC
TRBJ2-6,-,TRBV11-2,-,CASSLGMAGAYSGANVLTF,TGTGCCAGCAGCTTAGGTATGGCAGGCGCTTACTCTGGGGCCAACGTCCTGACTTTC
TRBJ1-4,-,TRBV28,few,CASSLGGQTNEKLFF,TGTGCCAGCAGTTTAGGCGGACAAACTAATGAAAAACTGTTTTTT
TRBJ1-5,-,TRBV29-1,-,CSAQTDNQPQHF,TGCAGCGCCCAGACAGACAATCAGCCCCAGCATTTT
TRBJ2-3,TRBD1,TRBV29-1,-,CSGSGQGGLTDTQYF,TGCAGCGGGAGTGGACAGGGGGGCCTCACAGATACGCAGTATTTT
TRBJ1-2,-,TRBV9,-,CASSVGGGYTF,TGTGCCAGCAGCGTAGGAGGTGGCTACACCTTC
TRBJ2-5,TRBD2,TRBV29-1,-,CSVVGLAGGGETQYF,TGCAGCGTTGTCGGTTTAGCGGGAGGGGGAGAGACCCAGTACTTC
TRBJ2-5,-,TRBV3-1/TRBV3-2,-,CASSPRGGGAQETQYF,TGTGCCAGCAGCCCCCGAGGTGGAGGGGCCCAAGAGACCCAGTACTTC
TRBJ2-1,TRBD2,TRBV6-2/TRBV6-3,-,CASSLTSGRASRNEQFF,TGTGCCAGCAGCTTAACTAGCGGGAGGGCCTCGCGGAATGAGCAGTTCTTC
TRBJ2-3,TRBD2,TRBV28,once,CASSQAGGPLDTQYF,TGTGCCAGCAGTCAAGCGGGGGGGCCCCTAGATACGCAGTATTTT
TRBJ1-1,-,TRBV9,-,CASRALGGRAMNTEAFF,TGTGCCAGCAGAGCGTTGGGGGGAAGGGCTATGAACACTGAAGCTTTCTTT